This T cell receptor (beta chain) was recovered during a study of cytomegalovirus exposure and HLA in healthy donors. CDR3 length: 16 residues. The germline gives CDR1 SGHDN, CDR2 FVKESK. V dropped 0 bases and J dropped 0; count of bases not matched to a gene: 5. The PCR employed 60 Vbeta primers together with 13 Jbeta primers. Profiled with immunoSEQ multiplex PCR; TCRdb holds only in-frame clones, not every one. The data hold 150,000 or so clones, with approximately 80% observed a single time. The source material was PBMCs. This sequence originates from a young man in good health and CMV-seropositive. V and J are TRBV14 and TRBJ2-7; TRBD2 matches 7 bases. As DNA, the CDR3 is TGTGCCAGCAGCCAAGAACGGGCTAGCGGCTCCTACGAGCAGTACTTC. Residues: CASSQERASGSYEQYF.